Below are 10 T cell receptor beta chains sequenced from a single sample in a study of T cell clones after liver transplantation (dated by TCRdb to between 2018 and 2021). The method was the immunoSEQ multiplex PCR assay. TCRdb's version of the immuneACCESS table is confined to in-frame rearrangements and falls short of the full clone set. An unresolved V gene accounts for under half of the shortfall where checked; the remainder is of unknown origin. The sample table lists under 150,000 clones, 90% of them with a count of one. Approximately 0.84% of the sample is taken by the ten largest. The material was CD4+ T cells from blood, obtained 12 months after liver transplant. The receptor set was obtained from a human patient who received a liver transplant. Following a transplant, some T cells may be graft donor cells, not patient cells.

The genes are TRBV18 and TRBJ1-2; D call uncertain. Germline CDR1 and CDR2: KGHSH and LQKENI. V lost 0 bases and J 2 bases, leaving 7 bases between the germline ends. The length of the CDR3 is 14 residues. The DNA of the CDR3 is TGTGCCAGCTCACCACCCGGCCGGAACTATGGCTACACCTTC. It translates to CASSPPGRNYGYTF.

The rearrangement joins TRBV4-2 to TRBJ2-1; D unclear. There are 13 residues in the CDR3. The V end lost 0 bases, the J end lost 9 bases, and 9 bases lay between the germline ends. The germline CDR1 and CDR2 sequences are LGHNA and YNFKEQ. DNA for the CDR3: TGTGCCAGCAGCCAAGACAAGGGTCGTGAGCAGTTCTTC. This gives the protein CASSQDKGREQFF.

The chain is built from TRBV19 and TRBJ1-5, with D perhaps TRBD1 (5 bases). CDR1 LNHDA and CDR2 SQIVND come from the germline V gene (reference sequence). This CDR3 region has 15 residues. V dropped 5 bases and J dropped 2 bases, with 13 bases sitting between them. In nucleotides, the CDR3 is TGTGCCAGTAGTGACTCCGGACACGGCAATCAGCCCCAGCATTTT. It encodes CASSDSGHGNQPQHF.

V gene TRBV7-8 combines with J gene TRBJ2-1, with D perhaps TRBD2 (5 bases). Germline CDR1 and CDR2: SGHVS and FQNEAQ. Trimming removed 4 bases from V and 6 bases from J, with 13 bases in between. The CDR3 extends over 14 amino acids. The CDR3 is CASSSPGNLNEQFF. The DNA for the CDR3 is TGTGCCAGCAGCTCCCCGGGGAATCTCAATGAGCAGTTCTTC.

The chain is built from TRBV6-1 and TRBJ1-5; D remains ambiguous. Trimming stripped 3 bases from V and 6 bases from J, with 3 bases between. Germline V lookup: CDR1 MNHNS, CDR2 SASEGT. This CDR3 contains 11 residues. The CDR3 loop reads CASSDAQPQHF. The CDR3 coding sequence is TGTGCCAGCAGTGATGCTCAGCCCCAGCATTTT.

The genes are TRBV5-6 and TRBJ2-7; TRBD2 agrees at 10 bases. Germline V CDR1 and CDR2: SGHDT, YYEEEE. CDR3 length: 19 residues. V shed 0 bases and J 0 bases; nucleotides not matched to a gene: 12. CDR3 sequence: CASSLVYSGRALSSYEQYF. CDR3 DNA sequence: TGTGCCAGCAGCTTGGTTTACAGCGGGAGGGCCCTAAGCTCCTACGAGCAGTACTTC.

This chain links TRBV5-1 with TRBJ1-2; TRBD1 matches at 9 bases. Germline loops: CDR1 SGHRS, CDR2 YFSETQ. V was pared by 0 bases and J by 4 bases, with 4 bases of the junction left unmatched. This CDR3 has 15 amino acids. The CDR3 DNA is TGCGCCAGCAGCTTGGGAGACAGGGGGGCCTATGGCTACACCTTC. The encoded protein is CASSLGDRGAYGYTF. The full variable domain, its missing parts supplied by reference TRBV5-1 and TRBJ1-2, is KAGVTQTPRYLIKTRGQQVTLSCSPISGHRSVSWYQQTPGQGLQFLFEYFSETQRNKGNFPGRFSGRQFSNSRSEMNVSTLELGDSALYLCASSLGDRGAYGYTFGSGTRLTVV.

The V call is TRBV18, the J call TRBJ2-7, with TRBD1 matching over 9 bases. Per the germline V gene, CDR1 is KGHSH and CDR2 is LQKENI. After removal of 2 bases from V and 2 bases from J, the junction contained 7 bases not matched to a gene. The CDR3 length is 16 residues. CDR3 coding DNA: TGTGCCAGCTCACCATTTGCTGGACAGGGGACCTACGAGCAGTACTTC. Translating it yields CASSPFAGQGTYEQYF.

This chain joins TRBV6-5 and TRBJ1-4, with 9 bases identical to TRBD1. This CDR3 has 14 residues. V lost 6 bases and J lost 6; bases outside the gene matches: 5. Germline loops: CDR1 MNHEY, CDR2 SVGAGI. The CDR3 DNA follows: TGTGCCAGCAGGCGGGACAGGGTAGATGAAAAACTGTTTTTT. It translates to CASRRDRVDEKLFF.

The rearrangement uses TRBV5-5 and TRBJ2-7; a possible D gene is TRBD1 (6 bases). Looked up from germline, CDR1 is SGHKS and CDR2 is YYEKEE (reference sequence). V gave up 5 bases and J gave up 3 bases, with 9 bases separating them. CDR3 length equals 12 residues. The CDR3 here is CASRLDSYEQYF. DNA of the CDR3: TGTGCCAGCAGACTGGACAGCTACGAGCAGTACTTC.